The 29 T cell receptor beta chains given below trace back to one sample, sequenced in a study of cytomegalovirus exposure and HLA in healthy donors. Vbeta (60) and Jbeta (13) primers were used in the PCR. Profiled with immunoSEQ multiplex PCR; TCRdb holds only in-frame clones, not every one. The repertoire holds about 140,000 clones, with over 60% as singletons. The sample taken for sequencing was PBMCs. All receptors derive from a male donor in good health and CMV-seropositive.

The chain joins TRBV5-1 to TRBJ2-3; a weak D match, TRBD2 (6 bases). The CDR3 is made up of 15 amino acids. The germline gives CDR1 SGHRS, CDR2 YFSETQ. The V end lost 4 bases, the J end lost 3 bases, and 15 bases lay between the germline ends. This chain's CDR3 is CASSGSGIETDTQYF. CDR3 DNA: TGCGCCAGCAGCGGTAGCGGAATTGAGACAGATACGCAGTATTTT.

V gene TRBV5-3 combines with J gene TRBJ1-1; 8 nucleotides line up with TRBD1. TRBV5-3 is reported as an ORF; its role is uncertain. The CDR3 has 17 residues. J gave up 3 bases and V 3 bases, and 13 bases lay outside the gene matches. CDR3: CARSSPDRVYRYTEAFF. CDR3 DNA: TGTGCCAGAAGCTCACCGGACAGGGTCTATCGATACACTGAAGCTTTCTTT.

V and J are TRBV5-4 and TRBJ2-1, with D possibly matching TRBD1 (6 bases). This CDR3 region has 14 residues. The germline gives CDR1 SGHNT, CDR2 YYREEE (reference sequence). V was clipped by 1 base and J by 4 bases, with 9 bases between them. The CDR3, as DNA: TGTGCCAGCAGCTTGAGGACAGAATACAATGAGCAGTTCTTC. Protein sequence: CASSLRTEYNEQFF.

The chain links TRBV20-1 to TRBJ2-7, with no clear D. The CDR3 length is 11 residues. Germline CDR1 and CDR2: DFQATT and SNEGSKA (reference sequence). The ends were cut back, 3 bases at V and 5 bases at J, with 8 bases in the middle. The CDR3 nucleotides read TGCAGTGCTAGGGTAATAGACGAGCAGTACTTC. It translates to CSARVIDEQYF.

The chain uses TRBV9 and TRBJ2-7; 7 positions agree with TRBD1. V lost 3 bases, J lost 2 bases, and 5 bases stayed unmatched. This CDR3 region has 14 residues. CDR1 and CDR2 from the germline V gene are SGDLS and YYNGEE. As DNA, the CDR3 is TGTGCCAGCAGCGAGGGGGACAGAACCTACGAGCAGTACTTC. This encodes CASSEGDRTYEQYF.

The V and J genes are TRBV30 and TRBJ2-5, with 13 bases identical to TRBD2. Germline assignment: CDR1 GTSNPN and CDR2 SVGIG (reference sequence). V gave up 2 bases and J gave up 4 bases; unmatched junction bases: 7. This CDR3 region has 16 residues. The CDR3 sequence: CAWSIGLAGVRETQYF. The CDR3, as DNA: TGTGCCTGGAGTATAGGACTAGCGGGAGTGCGAGAGACCCAGTACTTC.

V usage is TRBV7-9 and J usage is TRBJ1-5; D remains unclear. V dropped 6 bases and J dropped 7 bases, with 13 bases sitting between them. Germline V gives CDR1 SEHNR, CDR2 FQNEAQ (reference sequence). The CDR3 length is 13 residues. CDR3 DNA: TGTGCCAGCAGTTTGCTGGGCGAACAGCCCCAGCATTTT. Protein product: CASSLLGEQPQHF.

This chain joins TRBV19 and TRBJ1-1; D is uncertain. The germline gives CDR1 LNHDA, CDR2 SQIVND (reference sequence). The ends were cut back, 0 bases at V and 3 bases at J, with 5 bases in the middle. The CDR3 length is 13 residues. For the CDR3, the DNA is TGTGCCAGTAGTATAGAACAACACACTGAAGCTTTCTTT. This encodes CASSIEQHTEAFF.

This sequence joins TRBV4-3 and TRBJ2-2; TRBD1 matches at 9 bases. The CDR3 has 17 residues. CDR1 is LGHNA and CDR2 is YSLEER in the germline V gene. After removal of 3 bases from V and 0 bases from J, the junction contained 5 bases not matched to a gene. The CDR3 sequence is CASSHRDRAANTGELFF. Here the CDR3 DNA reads TGCGCCAGCAGCCACCGGGACAGGGCCGCGAACACCGGGGAGCTGTTTTTT.

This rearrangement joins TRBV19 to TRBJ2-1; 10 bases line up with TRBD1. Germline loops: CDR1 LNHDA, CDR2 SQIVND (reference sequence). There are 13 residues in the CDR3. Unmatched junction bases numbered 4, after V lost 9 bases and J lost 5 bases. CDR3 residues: CASRQGANNEQFF. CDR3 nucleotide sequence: TGTGCCAGCAGACAGGGGGCTAACAATGAGCAGTTCTTC.

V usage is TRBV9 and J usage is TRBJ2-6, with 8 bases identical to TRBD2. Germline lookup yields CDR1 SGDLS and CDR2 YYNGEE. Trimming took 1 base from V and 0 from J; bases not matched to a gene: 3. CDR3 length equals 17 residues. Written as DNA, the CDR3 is TGTGCCAGCAGCGTAACGCTAGCGGGCTCTGGGGCCAACGTCCTGACTTTC. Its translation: CASSVTLAGSGANVLTF.

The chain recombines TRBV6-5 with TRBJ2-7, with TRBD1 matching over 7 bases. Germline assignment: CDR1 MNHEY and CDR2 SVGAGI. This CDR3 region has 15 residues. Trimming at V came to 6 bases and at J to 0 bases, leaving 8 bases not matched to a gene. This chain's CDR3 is CASRRQGRGSYEQYF. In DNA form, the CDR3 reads TGTGCCAGCAGGAGACAGGGAAGGGGCTCCTACGAGCAGTACTTC.

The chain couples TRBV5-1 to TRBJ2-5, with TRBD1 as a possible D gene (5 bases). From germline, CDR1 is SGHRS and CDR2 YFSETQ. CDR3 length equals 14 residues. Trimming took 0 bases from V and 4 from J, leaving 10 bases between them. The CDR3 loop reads CASSLVLGPETQYF. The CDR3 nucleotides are TGCGCCAGCAGCTTGGTTTTGGGGCCAGAGACCCAGTACTTC.

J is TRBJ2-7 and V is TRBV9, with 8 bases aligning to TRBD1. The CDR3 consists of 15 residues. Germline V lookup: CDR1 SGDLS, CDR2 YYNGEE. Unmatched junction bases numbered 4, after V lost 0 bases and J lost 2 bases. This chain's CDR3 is CASSVEAGGTYEQYF. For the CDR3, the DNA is TGTGCCAGCAGCGTAGAAGCAGGGGGCACCTACGAGCAGTACTTC. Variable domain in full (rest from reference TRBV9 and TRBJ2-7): DSGVTQTPKHLITATGQRVTLRCSPRSGDLSVYWYQQSLDQGLQFLIQYYNGEERAKGNILERFSAQQFPDLHSELNLSSLELGDSALYFCASSVEAGGTYEQYFGPGTRLTVT.

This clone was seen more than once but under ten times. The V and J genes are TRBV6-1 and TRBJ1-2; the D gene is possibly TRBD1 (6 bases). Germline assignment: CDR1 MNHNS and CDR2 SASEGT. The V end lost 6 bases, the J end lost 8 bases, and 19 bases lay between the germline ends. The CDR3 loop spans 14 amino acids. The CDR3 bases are TGTGCCAGCAGCAAAAACAGGGTCCCGGAAGGCTACACCTTC. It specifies CASSKNRVPEGYTF.

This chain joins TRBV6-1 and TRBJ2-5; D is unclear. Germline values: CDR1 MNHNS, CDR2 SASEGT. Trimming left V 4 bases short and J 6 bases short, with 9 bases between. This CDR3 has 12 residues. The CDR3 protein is CASSGGQKTQYF. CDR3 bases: TGTGCCAGCAGTGGTGGTCAGAAGACCCAGTACTTC.

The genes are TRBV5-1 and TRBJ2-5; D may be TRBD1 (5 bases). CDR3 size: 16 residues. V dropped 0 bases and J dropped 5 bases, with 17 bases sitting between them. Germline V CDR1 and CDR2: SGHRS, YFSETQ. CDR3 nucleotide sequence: TGCGCCAGCAGCTTGGGGCCAGGACAAGGCAGGGAGACCCAGTACTTC. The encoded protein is CASSLGPGQGRETQYF.

CDR3 amino acids: CASSERTGHNEQFF. The CDR3 DNA follows: TGTGCCAGCAGTGAAAGGACAGGACACAATGAGCAGTTCTTC. The chain links TRBV25-1 to TRBJ2-1; 7 nucleotides align to TRBD1. Germline loops: CDR1 MGHDK, CDR2 SYGVNS. Trimming cost V 2 bases and J 5 bases; bases outside gene matches: 3. CDR3 length: 14 residues.

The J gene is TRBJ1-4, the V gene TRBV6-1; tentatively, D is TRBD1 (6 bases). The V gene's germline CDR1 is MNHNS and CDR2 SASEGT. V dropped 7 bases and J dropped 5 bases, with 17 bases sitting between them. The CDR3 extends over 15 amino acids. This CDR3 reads CASKGTGTSNEKLFF. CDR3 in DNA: TGTGCCAGCAAAGGCACCGGGACAAGCAATGAAAAACTGTTTTTT.

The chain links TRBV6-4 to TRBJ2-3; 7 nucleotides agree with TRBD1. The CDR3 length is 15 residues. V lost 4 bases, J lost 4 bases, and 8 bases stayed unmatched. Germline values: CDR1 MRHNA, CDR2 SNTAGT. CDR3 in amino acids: CASSVQGTAADTQYF. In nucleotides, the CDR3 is TGTGCCAGCAGTGTACAGGGGACCGCGGCAGATACGCAGTATTTT.

CDR3 protein: CASSQSRPGPARGNTEAFF. The CDR3 DNA reads as TGCGCCAGCAGTCAATCGAGGCCAGGGCCCGCGCGGGGGAACACTGAAGCTTTCTTT. The gene calls are TRBV23-1 and TRBJ1-1, with D tentatively TRBD1 (5 bases). TRBV23-1 is an open reading frame, and its role is uncertain. V lost 0 bases, J lost 1 base, and 21 bases lay in between. The CDR3 runs to 19 residues.

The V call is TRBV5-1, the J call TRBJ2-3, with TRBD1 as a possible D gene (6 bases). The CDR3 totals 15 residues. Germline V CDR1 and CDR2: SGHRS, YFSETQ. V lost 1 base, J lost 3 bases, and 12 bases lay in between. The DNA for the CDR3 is TGCGCCAGCAGCTTGTTGGGGGCGCGGACAGATACGCAGTATTTT. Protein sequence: CASSLLGARTDTQYF.

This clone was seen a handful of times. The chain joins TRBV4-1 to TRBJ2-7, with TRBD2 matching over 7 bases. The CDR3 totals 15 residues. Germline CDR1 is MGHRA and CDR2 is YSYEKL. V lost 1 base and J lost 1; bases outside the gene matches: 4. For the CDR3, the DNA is TGCGCCAGCAGCCAAGCTTTGGGACTATCCTACGAGCAGTACTTC. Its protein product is CASSQALGLSYEQYF.

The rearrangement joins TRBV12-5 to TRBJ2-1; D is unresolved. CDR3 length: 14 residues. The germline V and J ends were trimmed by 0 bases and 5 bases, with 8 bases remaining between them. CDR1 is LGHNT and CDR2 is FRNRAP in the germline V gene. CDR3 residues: CASGLVQWDNEQFF. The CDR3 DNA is TGTGCTAGTGGTTTGGTACAGTGGGACAATGAGCAGTTCTTC.

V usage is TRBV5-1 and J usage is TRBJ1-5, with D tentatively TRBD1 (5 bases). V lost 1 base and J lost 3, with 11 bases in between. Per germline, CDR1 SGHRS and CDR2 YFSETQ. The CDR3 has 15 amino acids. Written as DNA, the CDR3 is TGCGCCAGCAGCTTGCGGCAGGGTCCCAATCAGCCCCAGCATTTT. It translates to CASSLRQGPNQPQHF.

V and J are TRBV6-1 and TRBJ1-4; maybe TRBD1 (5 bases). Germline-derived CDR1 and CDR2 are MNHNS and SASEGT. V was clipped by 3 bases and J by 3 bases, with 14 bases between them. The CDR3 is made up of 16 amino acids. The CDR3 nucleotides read TGTGCCAGCAGTGAGCTATACAGGAGTCCTAATGAAAAACTGTTTTTT. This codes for CASSELYRSPNEKLFF.

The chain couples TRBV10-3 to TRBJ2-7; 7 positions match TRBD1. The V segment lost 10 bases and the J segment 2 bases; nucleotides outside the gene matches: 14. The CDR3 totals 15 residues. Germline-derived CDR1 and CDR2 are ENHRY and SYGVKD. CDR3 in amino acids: CATLTGTQNPYEQYF. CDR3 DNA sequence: TGTGCCACCCTGACAGGGACCCAAAATCCCTACGAGCAGTACTTC.

CDR3 nucleotide sequence: TGTGCCAGCGTAGTTCCCTCTCAGGGGGACACTGAAGCTTTCTTT. It translates to CASVVPSQGDTEAFF. The rearrangement links TRBV28 to TRBJ1-1; TRBD1 aligns across 7 bases. This CDR3 contains 15 residues. The germline V gene encodes CDR1 MDHEN and CDR2 SYDVKM. The J segment lost 3 bases and the V segment lost 8 bases, leaving 12 bases of the junction unmatched.

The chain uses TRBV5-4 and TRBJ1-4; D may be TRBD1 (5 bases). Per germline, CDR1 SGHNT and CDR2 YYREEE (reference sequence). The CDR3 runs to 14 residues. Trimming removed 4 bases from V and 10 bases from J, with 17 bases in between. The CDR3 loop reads CASSAGREGGKLFF. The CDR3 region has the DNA TGTGCCAGCAGCGCGGGACGGGAGGGCGGAAAACTGTTTTTT. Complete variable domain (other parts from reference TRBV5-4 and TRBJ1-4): ETGVTQSPTHLIKTRGQQVTLRCSSQSGHNTVSWYQQALGQGPQFIFQYYREEENGRGNFPPRFSGLQFPNYSSELNVNALELDDSALYLCASSAGREGGKLFFGSGTQLSVL.